Sequencing of this TCR beta chain was carried out in a study of blood T cell repertoires in COVID-19. Germline lookup yields CDR1 SGDLS and CDR2 YYNGEE. The CDR3 length is 14 residues. V lost 6 bases and J lost 2, with 14 bases in between. This table comes from immunoSEQ multiplex PCR, and its TCRdb copy is limited to in-frame clones, with some not included. The data hold 360,000 or so clones, with around nine tenths observed a single time. The chain carries TRBV9 and TRBJ2-5, with D perhaps TRBD2 (5 bases). The sequence came from a woman in her 30s who had recovered from COVID-19. The sample consisted of PBMCs or T cells enriched from blood (not recorded which). The CDR3 reads CASNNPGTQETQYF. The CDR3 region has the DNA TGTGCCAGCAACAATCCGGGAACTCAAGAGACCCAGTACTTC.